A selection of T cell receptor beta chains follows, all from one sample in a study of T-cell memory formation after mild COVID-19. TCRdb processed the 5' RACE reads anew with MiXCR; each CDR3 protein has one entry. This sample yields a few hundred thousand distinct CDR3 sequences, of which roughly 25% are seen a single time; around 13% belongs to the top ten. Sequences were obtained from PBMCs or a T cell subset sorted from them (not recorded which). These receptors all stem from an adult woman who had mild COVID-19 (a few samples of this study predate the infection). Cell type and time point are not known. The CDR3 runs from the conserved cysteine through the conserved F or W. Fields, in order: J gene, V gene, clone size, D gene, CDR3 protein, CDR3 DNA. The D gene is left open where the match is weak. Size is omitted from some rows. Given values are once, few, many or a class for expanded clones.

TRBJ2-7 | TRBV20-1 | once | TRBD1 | CSGEAGGEQYF | TGCAGTGGAGAGGCAGGGGGCGAGCAGTACTTC
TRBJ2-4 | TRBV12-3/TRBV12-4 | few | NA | CASSLVRSDIQYF | TGTGCCAGCAGTTTGGTCCGATCGGACATTCAGTACTTC
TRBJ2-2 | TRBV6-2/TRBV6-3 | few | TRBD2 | CASNSGSTTGELFF | TGTGCCAGCAACAGCGGGAGCACGACCGGGGAGCTGTTTTTT
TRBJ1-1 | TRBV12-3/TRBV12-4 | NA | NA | CASSLGRVGIAEAFF | TGTGCCAGCAGCCTAGGGAGGGTAGGGATCGCTGAAGCTTTCTTT
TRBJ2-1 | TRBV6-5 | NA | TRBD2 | CASSYSTSGPYNEQFF | TGTGCCAGCAGTTACTCGACTAGCGGGCCTTACAATGAGCAGTTCTTC
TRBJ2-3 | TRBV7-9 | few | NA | CASSLPPGAYSSTDTQYF | TGTGCCAGCAGCCTCCCCCCAGGGGCGTACTCTAGCACAGATACGCAGTATTTT
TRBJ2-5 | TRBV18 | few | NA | CASSPPEFQETQYF | TGTGCCAGCTCACCACCGGAGTTTCAAGAGACCCAGTACTTC
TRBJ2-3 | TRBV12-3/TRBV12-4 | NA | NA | CATKISSTDTQYF | TGTGCCACCAAGATCTCTAGCACAGATACGCAGTATTTT
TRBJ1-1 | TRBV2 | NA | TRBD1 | CASLLPRGQGAEAFF | TGTGCCAGCCTCCTCCCCCGGGGACAGGGGGCAGAAGCTTTCTTT
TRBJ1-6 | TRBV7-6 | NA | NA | CASSSGSPLHF | TGTGCCAGCAGCTCGGGATCACCCCTCCACTTT
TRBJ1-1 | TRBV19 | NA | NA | CASRKITEAFF | TGTGCCAGTAGGAAAATCACTGAAGCTTTCTTT
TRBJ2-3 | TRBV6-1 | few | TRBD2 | CASSEEEGGPGDTQYF | TGTGCCAGCAGTGAAGAGGAGGGAGGGCCTGGAGATACGCAGTATTTT
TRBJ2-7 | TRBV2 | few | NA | CASSEYHGRVYEQYF | TGTGCCAGCAGTGAATATCATGGCAGGGTCTACGAGCAGTACTTC
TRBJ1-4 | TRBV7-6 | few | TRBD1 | CASSLGTGRNEKLFF | TGTGCCAGCAGCTTAGGGACAGGCCGAAATGAAAAACTGTTTTTT
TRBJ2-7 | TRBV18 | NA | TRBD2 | CASSPYSGGPREQYF | TGTGCCAGCTCACCATACTCGGGAGGTCCGAGGGAGCAGTACTTC
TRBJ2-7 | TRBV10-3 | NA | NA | CAIKGQRGGYEQYF | TGTGCCATCAAGGGGCAGAGGGGAGGCTACGAGCAGTACTTC
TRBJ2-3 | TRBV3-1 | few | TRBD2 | CASSQGQPSGTSTDTQYF | TGTGCCAGCAGCCAGGGGCAGCCTAGCGGGACTAGCACAGATACGCAGTATTTT
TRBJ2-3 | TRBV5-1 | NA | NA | CASSKTQSTDTQYF | TGCGCCAGCAGTAAGACACAGAGCACAGATACGCAGTATTTT
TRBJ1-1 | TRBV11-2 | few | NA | CASSLLAGENTEAFF | TGTGCCAGCAGCTTATTAGCGGGGGAGAACACTGAAGCTTTCTTT
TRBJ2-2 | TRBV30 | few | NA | CAWQFFLGAGELFF | TGTGCCTGGCAATTTTTCCTTGGGGCCGGGGAGCTGTTTTTT
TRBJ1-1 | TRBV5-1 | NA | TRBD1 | CASSPSTGGTEAFF | TGCGCCAGCAGCCCCTCGACAGGGGGTACTGAAGCTTTCTTT
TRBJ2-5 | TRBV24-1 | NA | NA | CATSDRRQQETQYF | TGTGCCACCAGTGATCGGAGACAGCAAGAGACCCAGTACTTC
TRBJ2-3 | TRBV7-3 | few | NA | CASSSTPNTDTQYF | TGTGCCAGCAGCTCCACCCCTAACACAGATACGCAGTATTTT
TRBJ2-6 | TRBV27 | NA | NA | CASSFGFGRTTSGANVLTF | TGTGCCAGCAGTTTTGGCTTCGGCAGGACGACCTCTGGGGCCAACGTCCTGACTTTC
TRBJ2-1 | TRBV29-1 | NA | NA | CSVAGTPERSYNEQFF | TGCAGCGTCGCCGGGACACCTGAAAGGTCCTACAATGAGCAGTTCTTC
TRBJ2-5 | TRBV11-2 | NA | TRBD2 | CASSLDSAGGSETQYF | TGTGCCAGCAGCTTAGATTCAGCGGGGGGGTCGGAGACCCAGTACTTC
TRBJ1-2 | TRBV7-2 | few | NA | CASRVYYGYTF | TGTGCCAGCAGAGTCTACTATGGCTACACCTTC
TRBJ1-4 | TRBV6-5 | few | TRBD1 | CASSSTGTNEKLFF | TGTGCCAGCAGTTCGACAGGGACGAATGAAAAACTGTTTTTT
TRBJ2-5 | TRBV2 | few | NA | CASSEFDSAGETQYF | TGTGCCAGCAGTGAATTTGATTCGGCGGGGGAGACCCAGTACTTC
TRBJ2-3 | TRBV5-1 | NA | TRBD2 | CASSLGGGPGDTQYF | TGCGCCAGCAGCTTGGGCGGGGGGCCGGGGGATACGCAGTATTTT
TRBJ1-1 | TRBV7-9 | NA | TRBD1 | CASSLGDREAFF | TGTGCCAGCAGCTTAGGGGACAGGGAAGCTTTCTTT
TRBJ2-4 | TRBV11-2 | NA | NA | CASSLFGLTKNIQYF | TGTGCCAGCAGCTTATTTGGGCTAACCAAAAACATTCAGTACTTC
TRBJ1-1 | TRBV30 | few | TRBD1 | CAWSVPGQGRTEAFF | TGTGCCTGGAGTGTACCGGGACAGGGAAGAACTGAAGCTTTCTTT
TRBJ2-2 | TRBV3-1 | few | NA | CASSNFGTYTGELFF | TGTGCCAGCAGCAATTTCGGGACCTATACCGGGGAGCTGTTTTTT
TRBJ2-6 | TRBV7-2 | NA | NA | CASSSGEGIGYAGANVLTF | TGTGCCAGCAGCTCCGGAGAGGGCATAGGGTACGCTGGGGCCAACGTCCTGACTTTC
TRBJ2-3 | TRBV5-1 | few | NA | CASSVFSTDTQYF | TGCGCCAGCAGCGTATTTAGCACAGATACGCAGTATTTT
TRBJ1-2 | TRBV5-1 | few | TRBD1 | CASSLGQGASGYTF | TGCGCCAGCAGCTTGGGGCAGGGGGCGAGTGGCTACACCTTC